Shown below are 7 T cell receptor beta chains from a single sample sequenced in a study of CXCR3-negative and CXCR3-positive naive CD8 T cells. General study findings and limits: The TRB CDR3s that CXCR3-positive naive cells carried were more hydrophobic than those of CXCR3-negative naive cells.

Libraries were UMI-labeled 5' RACE TRB cDNA. From the 5' RACE reads, TCRdb lists one entry per CDR3 protein and no DNA. Its clone listing holds around 65,000 distinct CDR3 sequences. No cognate antigen is known for these TCRs. Sequenced material: naive CXCR3+ CD8+ T cells from blood. This sample's subset: CD45RO-CCR7+CD27+CD95- naive CD8+ T cells expressing CXCR3 (TNR3+). The receptors were gathered from a human donor in good health. Some clones in this sample may be carry-over from other donors' samples.

The rearrangement joins TRBV12-3 or TRBV12-4 to TRBJ2-5; TCRdb's D gene call, TRBD1, goes unchecked for lack of DNA. The CDR3 covers 14 residues. The CDR3 loop reads CASRLAGGQETQYF.

The rearrangement uses TRBV7-2 and TRBJ2-2. CDR1 and CDR2 (germline): SGHTA, FQGNSA. This CDR3 is 13 amino acids long. The chain's CDR3 is CASSTLGTGELFF.

The V call is TRBV7-9, the J call TRBJ1-1; TCRdb returns TRBD1, unconfirmable since there is no DNA. Looked up from germline, CDR1 is SEHNR and CDR2 is FQNEAQ (reference sequence). This CDR3 has 13 amino acids. CDR3 protein: CASSSTGETEAFF.

The CDR3 protein is CASSLDVRNQPQHF. The V call is TRBV7-8, the J call TRBJ1-5. The germline gives CDR1 SGHVS, CDR2 FQNEAQ. The CDR3 length is 14 residues.

V and J are TRBV7-2 and TRBJ2-7; TCRdb indicates TRBD1, and absent DNA this call remains unverified. The CDR3 sequence is 13 residues long. Looked up from germline, CDR1 is SGHTA and CDR2 is FQGNSA. Here the CDR3 reads CASRGQSSYEQYF.

V and J are TRBV7-9 and TRBJ2-7. This CDR3 has 14 amino acids. CDR1 and CDR2 from the germline V gene are SEHNR and FQNEAQ (reference sequence). This CDR3 reads CASSLGYGDDEQYF.

CDR3 protein: CASSPPTGGPPTDTQYF. The chain combines TRBV5-1 with TRBJ2-3; TCRdb designates TRBD1, a call that cannot be tested without DNA. Germline-derived CDR1 and CDR2 are SGHRS and YFSETQ. This CDR3 comprises 17 residues.